A single TCR beta chain is shown here with its context. The sample holds a few counts of this clonotype. The antigen this receptor binds is unknown. No much larger clone exists at a distance of one base, and base qualities are not known. The germline V gene (reference sequence) sets CDR1 to LNHDA and CDR2 to SQIVND. The trim is 10 bases for V and 3 bases for J, with a gap of 10 bases between the germline ends. There are 12 amino acids in the CDR3, from cysteine to phenylalanine inclusive. CDR3 DNA only is kept here, 36 bases in frame from base 1. Genomic DNA extracted from peripheral blood, rather than sorted cells or RNA, was used as the source for amplification of TCR beta rearrangements. The entry originates in a study of T cell repertoires in aging, cancer and after chemotherapy (dated by TCRdb to the late 2010s). At the level of the whole study: Donors spanned six age groups from 30 or younger to 70 or older, with at least three individuals per group. About 8.3 million TCR reads were contained in the full dataset. Alongside 95 healthy donors serving as a reference group, the cohort included some 210 cancer patients, of whom some 91 had hematological cancers and some 130 had solid cancers. In the solid tumor group, the paired samples taken before and after chemotherapy came from brain tumor (glioblastoma) patients given temozolomide-based therapy. To look at immunoaging and at how T cells reconstitute after chemotherapy, the study profiled TCR beta repertoires in peripheral blood from both healthy donors and cancer patients.

General study outcomes and caveats: In healthy donors, the decline in TCR diversity with age was mainly explained by loss of richness, whereas in cancer patients loss of evenness was also found to contribute. In both cancer cohorts, median generation probability rose over the chemotherapy interval, which suggests that the repertoire was reconstituted through rebound thymic output. According to the authors, the repertoire data do not allow conclusions to be drawn about immunological memory after chemotherapy. Significantly lower blood TCR diversity and higher clonality were observed in untreated patients with hematological or solid cancers than in age-matched healthy donors.

Multiplex touch-down PCR with a mixed TRB-A/B primer pool was used to amplify rearranged TRB sequences covering the V, D and J segments. Illumina adapters and sample indices were added to the amplicons in two consecutive PCR reactions performed with Phusion HS II polymerase. Amplicons were gel-purified using the NucleoSpin Gel and PCR Clean-up kit and were subsequently checked with Qubit and an Agilent 2100 Bioanalyzer. The libraries were sequenced on an Illumina MiSeq with 600-cycle, single-indexed, paired-end runs. The original pipeline was this. MiXCR versions 2.12 and 3.0.5 were used to process the TRB sequences. Each unique CDR3 nucleotide sequence was counted as one clone, and only productive sequences with at least two reads were retained. Repertoire metrics included Shannon diversity, evenness, clonality (one minus evenness), and alpha-parameterized diversity profiles from alpha 0 to 5. Generation probabilities of clones in paired pre- and post-chemotherapy samples were computed with the IGoR algorithm. TCRdb took the public reads, trimmed them with fastp at Q25, ran MiXCR for clone calling and kept in-frame beta chains. Rows are combined by CDR3 protein, so each entry shows the most common genes and DNA. TCRdb, not the authors, supplied the V and J calls. This sample gives 1,500 to 2,500 distinct CDR3 sequences in total; 25% to 40% of them show up just once. The top ten clones comprise about 9.4% of the sample.

The chain uses TRBV19 and TRBJ2-1; the D segment is perhaps TRBD1 or TRBD2, each sharing 5 matched bases. This sequence was found in a human donor with a solid tumor. The sample comprised blood. For the CDR3, the sequence is CATEGNYNEQFF. The DNA sequence is given as TGTGCCACAGAGGGGAACTACAATGAGCAGTTCTTC.